The 11 T cell receptor beta chains presented below share a single source sample, sequenced in a study of blood T cell repertoires in COVID-19. The table came from immunoSEQ multiplex PCR; TCRdb's copy has only in-frame clones and leaves some out. The repertoire consists of under 250,000 clones, with roughly four fifths occurring once and the leading ten covering about 3%. Sequencing used peripheral blood. The source is a young woman who had recovered from COVID-19.

The rearrangement joins TRBV4-1 to TRBJ2-3; 7 positions agree with TRBD2. Germline CDR1 and CDR2: MGHRA and YSYEKL. This CDR3 contains 16 residues. V was clipped by 5 bases and J by 1 base; unmatched bases: 9. The CDR3 loop reads CASSVTALAGTDTQYF. For the CDR3, the DNA is TGCGCCAGCAGCGTTACGGCCCTAGCGGGCACAGATACGCAGTATTTT.

The V and J genes are TRBV5-6 and TRBJ2-7; no clear D gene. The CDR3 runs 13 residues. Germline V lookup: CDR1 SGHDT, CDR2 YYEEEE. The V end was cut by 0 bases, the J end by 1 base, with 5 bases between. The CDR3 here is CASSLDRSYEQYF. The CDR3 nucleotides are TGTGCCAGCAGCTTGGACAGATCCTACGAGCAGTACTTC.

The chain links TRBV7-3 to TRBJ2-7, with TRBD1 identical over 7 bases. The CDR3 runs 14 residues. The germline gives CDR1 SGHTA, CDR2 FQGTGA. The V segment lost 5 bases and the J segment 5 bases; nucleotides outside the gene matches: 9. In DNA, the CDR3 is TGTGCCAGCAGCCCCGGGGACAGTATCCACGAGCAGTACTTC. Translation gives CASSPGDSIHEQYF. The variable domain in full, completed from reference TRBV7-3 and TRBJ2-7, reads GAGVSQTPSNKVTEKGKYVELRCDPISGHTALYWYRQSLGQGPEFLIYFQGTGAADDSGLPNDRFFAVRPEGSVSTLKIQRTERGDSAVYLCASSPGDSIHEQYFGPGTRLTVT.

The chain recombines TRBV10-3 with TRBJ2-1; 10 bases line up with TRBD2. The germline CDR1 and CDR2 sequences are ENHRY and SYGVKD. J gave up 8 bases and V 2 bases, and 9 bases lay outside the gene matches. The CDR3 is 16 amino acids. The CDR3 bases are TGTGCCATCAGTGAGGGGGGTCTAGCGGGAGCCTATGAGCAGTTCTTC. The encoded protein is CAISEGGLAGAYEQFF.

The chain couples TRBV11-2 to TRBJ2-3, with 9 bases identical to TRBD1. The length of the CDR3 is 17 residues. CDR1 and CDR2 (germline): SGHAT, FQNNGV. The J segment lost 3 bases and the V segment lost 5 bases, leaving 12 bases of the junction unmatched. The CDR3 DNA is TGTGCCAGCAGCCCTCCCTACAGGGGGCGTACGACAGATACGCAGTATTTT. Translated: CASSPPYRGRTTDTQYF.

The chain employs TRBV30 and TRBJ1-4, with TRBD1 as a possible D gene (5 bases). The CDR3 extends over 12 amino acids. Trimming took off 5 bases at V and 5 bases at J, with 9 bases between the two ends. The germline gives CDR1 GTSNPN, CDR2 SVGIG (reference sequence). The CDR3 here is CAWGGANEKLFF. CDR3 DNA: TGTGCCTGGGGGGGAGCAAATGAAAAACTGTTTTTT.

The chain carries TRBV6-1 and TRBJ1-1; D remains ambiguous. V gave up 4 bases and J gave up 0 bases, with 15 bases separating them. Looked up from germline, CDR1 is MNHNS and CDR2 is SASEGT. CDR3 size: 16 residues. The DNA of the CDR3 is TGTGCCAGCAGTGGGTATAATCGGTACCTGAACACTGAAGCTTTCTTT. This gives the protein CASSGYNRYLNTEAFF.

The V and J genes are TRBV6-4 and TRBJ2-1; 9 nucleotides agree with TRBD2. Germline V gene lookup returns CDR1 MRHNA and CDR2 SNTAGT. This CDR3 is built from 15 residues. V lost 5 bases, J lost 15 bases, and 17 bases stayed unmatched. Here the CDR3 DNA reads TGTGCCAGCAGTAGGTTTGGGGGTAGCGGGAGTGTGCTGTTCTTC. It translates to CASSRFGGSGSVLFF.

The table lists this clone with a count of one. The chain links TRBV18 to TRBJ2-3; D gene ambiguous. The CDR3 is made up of 14 amino acids. CDR1 is KGHSH and CDR2 is LQKENI in the germline V gene. Deletions cut 0 bases from V and 1 base from J, with 5 bases between. DNA for the CDR3: TGTGCCAGCTCACCACCGGCGGGCACAGATACGCAGTATTTT. The encoded protein is CASSPPAGTDTQYF.

The chain employs TRBV24-1 and TRBJ1-1; D gene unclear. V lost 4 bases and J lost 6, with 8 bases in between. CDR3 length equals 12 residues. CDR1 is KGHDR and CDR2 is SFDVKD in the germline V gene. CDR3 in DNA: TGTGCCACCAGTGACGGGGTCGCTGAAGCTTTCTTT. Translation: CATSDGVAEAFF.

The rearrangement uses TRBV6-4 and TRBJ2-3; possibly TRBD2 for D (6 bases). This CDR3 contains 17 residues. Germline V gene lookup returns CDR1 MRHNA and CDR2 SNTAGT. V was pared by 7 bases and J by 0 bases, with 20 bases between. This CDR3 is CASNHRRESPSTDTQYF. The CDR3 nucleotides read TGTGCCAGCAACCATCGGAGGGAGTCTCCGAGCACAGATACGCAGTATTTT.